These 27 T cell receptor beta chains were sequenced from one sample in a study of T cell repertoires in cytomegalovirus infection. Using its own MiXCR run on the reads, TCRdb lists one record per CDR3 protein. The sample lists about 830,000 distinct CDR3 sequences, approximately 32% occurring once. Their antigens are not known. Sequencing used cultured CD8+ T cells from PBMCs, obtained from culture after CMV antigen stimulation. All receptors derive from a human donor in good health (CMV status not recorded). Some clones in this sample may be carry-over from other donors' samples.

The chain has TRBV6-4 and TRBJ1-6, with D maybe TRBD1 (6 bases). Germline V gene sequence: CDR1 MRHNA, CDR2 SNTAGT. Trimming removed 3 bases from V and 7 bases from J, with 7 bases in between. CDR3 length: 13 amino acids. CDR3 DNA sequence: TGTGCCAGCAGTGAGGGGGCCAATTCACCCCTCCACTTT. Translated: CASSEGANSPLHF.

The sample holds one count of this clonotype. The chain joins TRBV6-2 or TRBV6-3 to TRBJ1-1; D remains ambiguous. The CDR3 sequence is 14 residues long. V was pared by 4 bases and J by 6 bases, with 15 bases between. The germline CDR1 and CDR2 sequences are MNHEY and SVGEGT. The CDR3 sequence: CASSSHKGEAEAFF. The DNA for the CDR3 is TGTGCCAGCAGTTCCCATAAAGGAGAAGCTGAAGCTTTCTTT.

In this sample, this clonotype turned up a few times. This chain joins TRBV7-9 and TRBJ1-3; 7 bases map to TRBD1. There are 16 residues in the CDR3. Germline-derived CDR1 and CDR2 are SEHNR and FQNEAQ (reference sequence). Trimming at V came to 5 bases and at J to 1 base, leaving 8 bases not matched to a gene. CDR3 nucleotide sequence: TGTGCCAGCAGCCCTCACAGGGGAGTATCTGGAAACACCATATATTTT. Protein sequence: CASSPHRGVSGNTIYF.

The chain is built from TRBV7-2 and TRBJ2-2, with TRBD1 identical over 10 bases. This CDR3 spans 17 amino acids. Trimming cost V 2 bases and J 2 bases; bases outside gene matches: 5. CDR1 and CDR2 from the germline V gene are SGHTA and FQGNSA. This CDR3 is CASSLPRDRGNTGELFF. For the CDR3, the DNA is TGTGCCAGCAGCTTACCCCGGGACAGGGGTAACACCGGGGAGCTGTTTTTT.

This clonotype has ten or more counts. J is TRBJ1-2 and V is TRBV12-3 or TRBV12-4; tentatively, D is TRBD1 (6 bases). This CDR3 spans 12 amino acids. V was shortened by 6 bases and J by 13 bases, with 18 bases between the two germline ends. The DNA of the CDR3 is TGTGCCAGCAGCTGGACAGCTAACGAGTGCACCTTC. Translated: CASSWTANECTF.

This clonotype was seen at least ten times. The CDR3 here is CASSPAGGPGGEQYV. CDR3 nucleotides: TGTGCCAGCAGCCCAGCCGGGGGCCCGGGTGGGGAGCAGTACGTC. The chain carries TRBV7-6 and TRBJ2-7, with D possibly called TRBD1 or TRBD2 (6 bases each). Trimming took off 5 bases at V and 7 bases at J, with 21 bases between the two ends. Per germline, CDR1 SGHVS and CDR2 FNYEAQ. This CDR3 has 15 residues.

The chain has TRBV27 and TRBJ2-2; D remains ambiguous. Germline CDR1 and CDR2: MNHEY and SMNVEV (reference sequence). This CDR3 is built from 17 residues. V was cut by 5 bases and J by 2 bases, with 18 bases left in between. This CDR3 is CASSSPRLALNTGELFF. The CDR3 coding sequence is TGTGCCAGCAGTAGCCCGAGACTGGCGCTTAACACCGGGGAGCTGTTTTTT.

This clonotype was picked up a small number of times. This chain joins TRBV4-2 and TRBJ2-7, with D perhaps TRBD1 (6 bases). Between the trimmed V and J ends, which lost 0 bases and 2 bases, there was a span of 11 bases. The CDR3 runs to 15 residues. Germline loops: CDR1 LGHNA, CDR2 YNFKEQ. The CDR3 DNA sequence: TGTGCCAGCAGCCAAGATCGTACAGGGACCTACGAGCAGTACTTC. Residues: CASSQDRTGTYEQYF.

This chain joins TRBV4-3 and TRBJ2-3; 7 bases match TRBD2. Germline values: CDR1 LGHNA, CDR2 YSLEER. The V and J ends lost 4 bases and 2 bases, in that order; junction bases with no gene match: 6. The CDR3 is 15 amino acids. CDR3 nucleotide sequence: TGCGCCAGCAGCCCCTGGGGGGGTTTCACAGATACGCAGTATTTT. The encoded protein is CASSPWGGFTDTQYF.

This clonotype was seen repeatedly, ten times or more. The gene calls are TRBV12-5 and TRBJ2-1, with TRBD2 identical over 9 bases. Germline trimming cut 4 bases from V and 4 bases from J; bases unmatched to any gene: 2. The CDR3 is 14 residues long. The V gene's germline CDR1 is LGHNT and CDR2 FRNRAP. CDR3 DNA sequence: TGTGCTAGTGGTTCTAGCGGGGCGTACAATGAGCAGTTCTTC. It translates to CASGSSGAYNEQFF.

The chain has TRBV7-4 and TRBJ1-1; unclear D gene. Germline V lookup: CDR1 SGHVT, CDR2 SQSDAQ. Trimming pared 2 bases from V and 0 bases from J, leaving 13 bases between. CDR3 length: 16 residues. CDR3 DNA: TGTGCCAGCAGCTTATATGCGACGGGGTTGAACACTGAAGCTTTCTTT. It encodes CASSLYATGLNTEAFF.

The sample holds a few counts of this clonotype. DNA for the CDR3: TGTGCCAGCAGCTTAACGCGACAGCTGAACACTGAAGCTTTCTTT. It codes for CASSLTRQLNTEAFF. The genes are TRBV7-3 and TRBJ1-1, with D possibly TRBD1 on 5 matching bases. V was trimmed by 0 bases and J by 0 bases, leaving 8 bases between them. The V gene's germline CDR1 is SGHTA and CDR2 FQGTGA. The CDR3 consists of 15 residues. Full variable domain (missing parts from reference TRBV7-3 and TRBJ1-1): GAGVSQTPSNKVTEKGKYVELRCDPISGHTALYWYRQSLGQGPEFLIYFQGTGAADDSGLPNDRFFAVRPEGSVSTLKIQRTERGDSAVYLCASSLTRQLNTEAFFGQGTRLTVV.

The V call is TRBV5-1, the J call TRBJ1-6; no firm D call. V was cut by 3 bases and J by 7 bases, with 5 bases left in between. CDR1 is SGHRS and CDR2 is YFSETQ in the germline V gene. The CDR3 totals 12 residues. CDR3 amino acids: CASSSSNSPLHF. For the CDR3, the DNA is TGCGCCAGCAGCTCCAGCAATTCACCCCTCCACTTT.

Comment on this clonotype: The junction shows a germline mismatch at one end, possibly a read error. This chain connects TRBV3-1 to TRBJ1-6; D might be TRBD1 (6 bases). This CDR3 is 19 amino acids long. CDR1 LGHDT and CDR2 YNNKEL come from the germline V gene (reference sequence). DNA of the CDR3: TGTGCCAGTAGCCAAGAGGGAGGGGGTTTCAAAGGGTGGAATTCACCCCTCCACTTT. It encodes CASSQEGGGFKGWNSPLHF.

This clonotype has just a few counts. The chain links TRBV4-3 to TRBJ2-1; TRBD2 is a possible D gene (5 bases). Per the germline V gene, CDR1 is LGHNA and CDR2 is YSLEER. V gave up 2 bases and J gave up 8 bases, with 16 bases separating them. The CDR3 is 15 amino acids. The CDR3 bases are TGCGCCAGCAGCCAATCCCAAAGCGGAGTCTATGAGCAGTTCTTC. Protein sequence: CASSQSQSGVYEQFF.

The rearrangement joins TRBV6-6 to TRBJ2-6; no clear D. The CDR3 contains 18 residues. Germline CDR1 and CDR2: MNHNY and SVGAGI (reference sequence). V gave up 8 bases and J gave up 0 bases, with 20 bases separating them. The CDR3 bases are TGTGCCAGCCGCGACATCGCCTCCCTTAGCTCTGGGGCCAACGTCCTGACTTTC. This translates into CASRDIASLSSGANVLTF.

This chain links TRBV25-1 with TRBJ2-2; D is perhaps TRBD2 (6 bases). Germline V gives CDR1 MGHDK, CDR2 SYGVNS. The CDR3 has 15 amino acids. Trimming pared 1 base from V and 3 bases from J, leaving 9 bases between. For the CDR3, the DNA is TGTGCCAGCAGTGAATGGGGGGATGACACCGGGGAGCTGTTTTTT. Protein: CASSEWGDDTGELFF.

V gene TRBV12-5 combines with J gene TRBJ2-7; 8 bases line up with TRBD2. Germline lookup yields CDR1 LGHNT and CDR2 FRNRAP. Losses at the gene ends were 5 bases for V and 0 bases for J; bases not matched to a gene: 6. The CDR3 sequence is 15 residues long. Written as DNA, the CDR3 is TGTGCTAGTGGTCCCCCGGGGGGGTACTCCTACGAGCAGTACTTC. Translating it yields CASGPPGGYSYEQYF.

This clonotype has a count of ten or more. The V and J genes are TRBV7-9 and TRBJ2-6; no definite D call. The V and J ends lost 3 bases and 9 bases respectively, with 6 bases between them. The germline V gene encodes CDR1 SEHNR and CDR2 FQNEAQ (reference sequence). This CDR3 is 12 amino acids long. The CDR3 DNA follows: TGTGCCAGCAGCTTGATAAACAACGTCCTGACTTTC. This codes for CASSLINNVLTF. The full variable domain, completed using reference TRBV7-9 and TRBJ2-6, is DTGVSQNPRHKITKRGQNVTFRCDPISEHNRLYWYRQTLGQGPEFLTYFQNEAQLEKSRLLSDRFSAERPKGSFSTLEIQRTEQGDSAMYLCASSLINNVLTFGAGSRLTVL.

V and J are TRBV2 and TRBJ2-1; the match to TRBD2 covers 9 bases. J was trimmed by 4 bases and V by 7 bases; bases with no gene match: 8. The germline V gene encodes CDR1 SNHLY and CDR2 FYNNEI. The CDR3 is 15 amino acids. CDR3 in amino acids: CASTLAGEPYNEQFF. The CDR3, as DNA: TGTGCCAGCACCTTAGCGGGGGAACCATACAATGAGCAGTTCTTC. The full variable domain, its missing parts supplied by reference TRBV2 and TRBJ2-1, is EPEVTQTPSHQVTQMGQEVILRCVPISNHLYFYWYRQILGQKVEFLVSFYNNEISEKSEIFDDQFSVERPDGSNFTLKIRSTKLEDSAMYFCASTLAGEPYNEQFFGPGTRLTVL.

This clonotype was found a few times. The chain employs TRBV7-6 and TRBJ2-4, with D possibly TRBD1 on 6 matching bases. Germline CDR1 and CDR2: SGHVS and FNYEAQ. CDR3 size: 14 residues. Trimming shortened V by 1 base and J by 5 bases, and 9 bases separated the two germline ends. For the CDR3, the DNA is TGTGCCAGCAGCTTAGGAGGGGGAGAAAACATTCAGTACTTC. Its protein product is CASSLGGGENIQYF. Full variable domain (outside the CDR3, taken from reference TRBV7-6 and TRBJ2-4): GAGVSQSPRYKVTKRGQDVALRCDPISGHVSLYWYRQALGQGPEFLTYFNYEAQQDKSGLPNDRFSAERPEGSISTLTIQRTEQRDSAMYRCASSLGGGENIQYFGAGTRLSVL.

With regard to this clonotype: A junction boundary mismatches the germline segment, possibly from a read error. V and J are TRBV7-2 and TRBJ2-7; D is ambiguous. Germline V gene sequence: CDR1 SGHTA, CDR2 FQGNSA. This CDR3 contains 13 residues. This chain's CDR3 is CVSRSQASNEQYF. In DNA form, the CDR3 reads TGTGTCAGCAGATCCCAGGCTTCCAACGAGCAGTACTTC.

This clonotype was found many times. J is TRBJ1-4 and V is TRBV2; D may be TRBD1 (5 bases). V lost 3 bases and J 0 bases, leaving 11 bases between the germline ends. Germline assignment: CDR1 SNHLY and CDR2 FYNNEI. The CDR3 has 16 residues. DNA for the CDR3: TGTGCCAGCAGTGAGAGGGGCCGGGCAACTAATGAAAAACTGTTTTTT. It translates to CASSERGRATNEKLFF.

This clonotype turned up a few times. The chain employs TRBV12-3 or TRBV12-4 and TRBJ2-3; D tentatively reads TRBD1 or TRBD2 (6 bases each). V was trimmed by 8 bases and J by 0 bases, leaving 15 bases between them. This CDR3 contains 15 residues. CDR3 DNA: TGTGCCAGCGCCTATTCGGGGGCTAGCACAGATACGCAGTATTTT. Residues: CASAYSGASTDTQYF.

This clonotype has more than one count but fewer than ten. The chain recombines TRBV6-2 or TRBV6-3 with TRBJ1-2; D uncertain. The germline V and J ends were trimmed by 0 bases and 3 bases, with 11 bases remaining between them. The CDR3 loop spans 15 amino acids. Germline lookup yields CDR1 MNHEY and CDR2 SVGEGT. In DNA, the CDR3 is TGTGCCAGCAGTTACTCGACGGTCGGATACTATGGCTACACCTTC. Encoded protein: CASSYSTVGYYGYTF.

This clonotype has a count of ten or more. The chain joins TRBV6-5 to TRBJ2-2; TRBD1 matches at 9 bases. CDR1 and CDR2 from the germline V gene are MNHEY and SVGAGI. This CDR3 has 15 residues. The J segment lost 4 bases and the V segment lost 2 bases, leaving 2 bases of the junction unmatched. Here the CDR3 DNA reads TGTGCCAGCAGTTACAGGGGACAGGGCACCGGGGAGCTGTTTTTT. This codes for CASSYRGQGTGELFF.

This clonotype has a handful of counts. The chain recombines TRBV2 with TRBJ2-6; 9 bases agree with TRBD1. The CDR3 contains 16 residues. Per the germline V gene, CDR1 is SNHLY and CDR2 is FYNNEI. With 7 bases clipped from V and 4 bases from J, the junction kept 8 bases outside the gene matches. CDR3 sequence: CASIPTGGWGANVLTF. In nucleotides, the CDR3 is TGTGCCAGCATCCCGACAGGGGGATGGGGGGCCAACGTCCTGACTTTC.